Shown below are 10 T cell receptor beta chains from a single sample sequenced in a study of cytomegalovirus exposure and HLA in healthy donors (dated by TCRdb to the late 2010s). Library construction relied on the immunoSEQ multiplex PCR assay. TCRdb holds this immuneACCESS table with in-frame rearrangements only. Some clones are missing; in checked studies, unresolved V genes explain under half, and the rest has no known cause. Here the sample has tens of thousands of clones; over 85% occur a single time. The top ten hold 2.1% of the sample. Sequences were obtained from PBMCs. These receptors were taken from a woman between 18 and 29 years old in good health and CMV-seronegative.

The chain uses TRBV6-1 and TRBJ2-7; a weak D match, TRBD2 (5 bases). V lost 7 bases and J 3 bases, leaving 10 bases between the germline ends. Per germline, CDR1 MNHNS and CDR2 SASEGT. This CDR3 has 12 residues. The CDR3 region is CASMGEGYEQYF. The CDR3, as DNA: TGTGCCAGCATGGGAGAGGGCTACGAGCAGTACTTC.

The rearrangement links TRBV7-2 to TRBJ1-5; D is possibly TRBD1 (6 bases). The CDR3 spans 14 residues. V lost 4 bases to trimming and J lost 3 bases, with 10 bases between them. Per the germline V gene, CDR1 is SGHTA and CDR2 is FQGNSA. The CDR3 DNA sequence: TGTGCCAGCAGCTCTCAGGGGCCCAATCAGCCCCAGCATTTT. Protein: CASSSQGPNQPQHF.

The chain couples TRBV4-2 to TRBJ2-1, with TRBD2 matching 9 bases. Germline V lookup: CDR1 LGHNA, CDR2 YNFKEQ. The CDR3 covers 15 residues. The J segment lost 6 bases and the V segment lost 1 base, leaving 4 bases of the junction unmatched. In DNA, the CDR3 is TGTGCCAGCAGCCAAGGGACTAGCGATTTCAATGAGCAGTTCTTC. Its protein product is CASSQGTSDFNEQFF.

The V and J genes are TRBV5-6 and TRBJ2-1, with 9 bases that match TRBD2. After removal of 2 bases from V and 7 bases from J, the junction contained 16 bases not matched to a gene. CDR3 size: 18 residues. Germline CDR1 reads SGHDT; CDR2 reads YYEEEE. CDR3 bases: TGTGCCAGCAGCTTCCCCCCGGGGCGGGAGGGCCGGGGGAATGAGCAGTTCTTC. It is translated as CASSFPPGREGRGNEQFF.

V usage is TRBV19 and J usage is TRBJ1-2; tentatively, D is TRBD1 (6 bases). Germline-derived CDR1 and CDR2 are LNHDA and SQIVND (reference sequence). The CDR3 is 15 amino acids. Deletions cut 7 bases from V and 1 base from J, with 16 bases between. Here the CDR3 DNA reads TGTGCCAGTAAGATAAGGACAGTGGATAACTATGGCTACACCTTC. This sequence encodes CASKIRTVDNYGYTF.

J is TRBJ2-7 and V is TRBV28; D remains unclear. V was pared by 5 bases and J by 2 bases, with 13 bases between. This CDR3 is 14 amino acids long. Germline CDR1 reads MDHEN; CDR2 reads SYDVKM. The DNA for the CDR3 is TGTGCCAGCAGTCCACACCTGGGCACCTACGAGCAGTACTTC. The encoded protein is CASSPHLGTYEQYF. The full variable domain, its missing parts supplied by reference TRBV28 and TRBJ2-7, is DVKVTQSSRYLVKRTGEKVFLECVQDMDHENMFWYRQDPGLGLRLIYFSYDVKMKEKGDIPEGYSVSREKKERFSLILESASTNQTSMYLCASSPHLGTYEQYFGPGTRLTVT.

V and J are TRBV6-1 and TRBJ2-5; D may be TRBD2 (6 bases). The V end lost 2 bases, the J end lost 5 bases, and 12 bases lay between the germline ends. This CDR3 region has 14 residues. The germline V gene has CDR1 MNHNS and CDR2 SASEGT. The CDR3 spells CASSERTTGETQYF. CDR3 nucleotides: TGTGCCAGCAGTGAAAGGACTACTGGGGAGACCCAGTACTTC.

The genes are TRBV2 and TRBJ2-7, with a weak D call TRBD1 (6 bases). The germline gives CDR1 SNHLY, CDR2 FYNNEI. V lost 7 bases and J lost 3, with 13 bases in between. This CDR3 is 13 amino acids long. CDR3 DNA: TGTGCCAGCAAATGGGACATTGTCTACGAGCAGTACTTC. As protein: CASKWDIVYEQYF.

This clone was found once. This chain connects TRBV5-1 to TRBJ2-2; D remains ambiguous. The CDR3 covers 12 residues. Germline CDR1 SGHRS, CDR2 YFSETQ. Trimming pared 3 bases from V and 3 bases from J, leaving 3 bases between. In DNA form, the CDR3 reads TGCGCCAGCAGCTCAGACACCGGGGAGCTGTTTTTT. It is translated as CASSSDTGELFF. Together with reference TRBV5-1 and TRBJ2-2, the CDR3 gives the full variable domain: KAGVTQTPRYLIKTRGQQVTLSCSPISGHRSVSWYQQTPGQGLQFLFEYFSETQRNKGNFPGRFSGRQFSNSRSEMNVSTLELGDSALYLCASSSDTGELFFGEGSRLTVL.

This clone was counted a few times. This rearrangement joins TRBV30 to TRBJ1-4; tentatively, D is TRBD1 (5 bases). The CDR3 length is 14 residues. Germline V lookup: CDR1 GTSNPN, CDR2 SVGIG (reference sequence). The ends were cut back, 5 bases at V and 0 bases at J, with 10 bases in the middle. In nucleotides, the CDR3 is TGTGCCTGGGGGGCAGTAGCAACTAATGAAAAACTGTTTTTT. It specifies CAWGAVATNEKLFF.